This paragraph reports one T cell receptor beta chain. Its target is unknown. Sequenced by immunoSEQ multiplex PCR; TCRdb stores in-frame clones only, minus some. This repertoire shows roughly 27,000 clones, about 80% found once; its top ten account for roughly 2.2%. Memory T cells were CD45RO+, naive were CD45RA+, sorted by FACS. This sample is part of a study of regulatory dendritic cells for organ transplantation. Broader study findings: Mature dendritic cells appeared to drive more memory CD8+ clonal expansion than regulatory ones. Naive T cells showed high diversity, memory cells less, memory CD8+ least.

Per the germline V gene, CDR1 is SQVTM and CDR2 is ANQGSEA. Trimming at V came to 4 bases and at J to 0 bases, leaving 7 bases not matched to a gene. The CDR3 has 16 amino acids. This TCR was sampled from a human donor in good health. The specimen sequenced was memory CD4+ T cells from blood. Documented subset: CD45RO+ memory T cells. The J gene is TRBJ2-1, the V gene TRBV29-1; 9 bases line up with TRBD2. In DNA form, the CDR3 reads TGCAGCGTTGCTAGCGGGACTTTAAGCTCCTACAATGAGCAGTTCTTC. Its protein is CSVASGTLSSYNEQFF.